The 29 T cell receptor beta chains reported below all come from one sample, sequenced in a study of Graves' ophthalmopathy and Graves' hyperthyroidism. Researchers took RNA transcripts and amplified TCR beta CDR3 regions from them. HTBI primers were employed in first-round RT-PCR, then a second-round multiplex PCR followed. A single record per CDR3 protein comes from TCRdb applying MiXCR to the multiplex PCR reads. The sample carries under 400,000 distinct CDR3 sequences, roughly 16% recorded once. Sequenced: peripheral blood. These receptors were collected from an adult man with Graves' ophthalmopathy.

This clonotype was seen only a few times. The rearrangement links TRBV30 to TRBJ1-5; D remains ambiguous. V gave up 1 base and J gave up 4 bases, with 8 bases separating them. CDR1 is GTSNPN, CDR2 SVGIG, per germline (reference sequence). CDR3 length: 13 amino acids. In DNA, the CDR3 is TGTGCCTGGAGTGGATTACGGAATCAGCCCCAGCATTTT. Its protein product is CAWSGLRNQPQHF. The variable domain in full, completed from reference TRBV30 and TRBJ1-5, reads SQTIHQWPATLVQPVGSPLSLECTVEGTSNPNLYWYRQAAGRGLQLLFYSVGIGQISSEVPQNLSASRPQDRQFILSSKKLLLSDSGFYLCAWSGLRNQPQHFGDGTRLSIL.

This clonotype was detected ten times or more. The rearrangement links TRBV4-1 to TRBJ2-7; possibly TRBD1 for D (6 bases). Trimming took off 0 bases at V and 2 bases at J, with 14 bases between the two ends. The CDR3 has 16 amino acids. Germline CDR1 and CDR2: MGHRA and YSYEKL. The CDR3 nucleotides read TGCGCCAGCAGCCAAGATGAAACAGGGAATACCTACGAGCAGTACTTC. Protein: CASSQDETGNTYEQYF.

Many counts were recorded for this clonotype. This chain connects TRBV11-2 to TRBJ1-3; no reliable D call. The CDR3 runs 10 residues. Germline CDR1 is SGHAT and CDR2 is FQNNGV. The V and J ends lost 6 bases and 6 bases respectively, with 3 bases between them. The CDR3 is CASSLNTIYF. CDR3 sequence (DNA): TGTGCCAGCAGTCTAAACACCATATATTTT.

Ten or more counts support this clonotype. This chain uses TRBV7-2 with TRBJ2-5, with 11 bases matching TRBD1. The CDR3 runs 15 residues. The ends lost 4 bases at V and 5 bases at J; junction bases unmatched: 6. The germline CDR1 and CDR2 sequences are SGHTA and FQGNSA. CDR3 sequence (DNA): TGTGCCAGCAGCTCCGGACAGGGGGCAGGGGAGACCCAGTACTTC. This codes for CASSSGQGAGETQYF. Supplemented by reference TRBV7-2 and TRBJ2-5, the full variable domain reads GAGVSQSPSNKVTEKGKDVELRCDPISGHTALYWYRQSLGQGLEFLIYFQGNSAPDKSGLPSDRFSAERTGGSVSTLTIQRTQQEDSAVYLCASSSGQGAGETQYFGPGTRLLVL.

This CDR3 reads CASSPRTDSYSGYTF. The CDR3 nucleotides are TGTGCCAGCAGCCCCCGGACAGACTCGTACTCTGGCTACACCTTC. V gene TRBV12-3 or TRBV12-4 combines with J gene TRBJ1-2, with TRBD1 as a possible D gene (6 bases). With 6 bases removed from V and 7 bases from J, the gap between germline ends came to 21 bases. CDR3 length: 15 amino acids.

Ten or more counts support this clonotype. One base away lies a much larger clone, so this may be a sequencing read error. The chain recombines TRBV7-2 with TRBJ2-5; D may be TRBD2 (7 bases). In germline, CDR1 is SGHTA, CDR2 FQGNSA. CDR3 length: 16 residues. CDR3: CANSSRGGGVRETQYF. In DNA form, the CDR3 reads TGTGCCAACAGCTCTAGGGGGGGTGGGGTCAGGGAGACCCAGTACTTC.

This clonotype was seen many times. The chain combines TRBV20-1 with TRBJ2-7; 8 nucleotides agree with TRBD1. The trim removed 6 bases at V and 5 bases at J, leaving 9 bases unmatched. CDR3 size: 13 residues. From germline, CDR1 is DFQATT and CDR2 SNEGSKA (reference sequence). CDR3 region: CSAGQVLPDEQYF. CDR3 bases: TGCAGTGCGGGACAGGTCTTGCCCGACGAGCAGTACTTC.

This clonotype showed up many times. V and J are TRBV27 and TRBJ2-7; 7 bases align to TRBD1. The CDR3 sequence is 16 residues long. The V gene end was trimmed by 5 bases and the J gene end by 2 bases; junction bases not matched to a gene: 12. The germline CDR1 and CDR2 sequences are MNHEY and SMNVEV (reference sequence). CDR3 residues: CASSTYRTGTTYEQYF. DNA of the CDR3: TGTGCCAGCAGTACTTACAGGACAGGTACAACCTACGAGCAGTACTTC.

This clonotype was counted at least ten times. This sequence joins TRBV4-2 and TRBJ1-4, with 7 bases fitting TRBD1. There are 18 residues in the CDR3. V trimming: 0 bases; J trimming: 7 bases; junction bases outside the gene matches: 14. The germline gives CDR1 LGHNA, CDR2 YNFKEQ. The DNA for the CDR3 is TGTGCCAGCAGCCAAGATCCCCCCGGATCGGCAGGGGGTGAAAAACTGTTTTTT. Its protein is CASSQDPPGSAGGEKLFF.

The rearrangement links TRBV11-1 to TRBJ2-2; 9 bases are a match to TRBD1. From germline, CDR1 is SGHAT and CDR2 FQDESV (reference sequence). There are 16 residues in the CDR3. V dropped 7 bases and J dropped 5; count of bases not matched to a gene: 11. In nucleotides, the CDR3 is TGTGCCAGCAACACCCACAGGGGGCGAGAGACCGGGGAGCTGTTTTTT. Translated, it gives CASNTHRGRETGELFF.

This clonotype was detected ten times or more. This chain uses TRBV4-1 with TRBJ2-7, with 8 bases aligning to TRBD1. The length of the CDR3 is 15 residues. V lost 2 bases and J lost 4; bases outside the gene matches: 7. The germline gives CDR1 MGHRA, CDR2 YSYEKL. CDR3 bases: TGCGCCAGCAGCCAATGGGCAGGGGGCAAGTACGAGCAGTACTTC. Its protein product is CASSQWAGGKYEQYF.

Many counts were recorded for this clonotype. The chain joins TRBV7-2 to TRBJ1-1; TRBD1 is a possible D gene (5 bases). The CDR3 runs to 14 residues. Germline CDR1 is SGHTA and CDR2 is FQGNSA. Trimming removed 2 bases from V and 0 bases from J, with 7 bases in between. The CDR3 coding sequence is TGTGCCAGCAGCTTACACAGGTTGAACACTGAAGCTTTCTTT. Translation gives CASSLHRLNTEAFF.

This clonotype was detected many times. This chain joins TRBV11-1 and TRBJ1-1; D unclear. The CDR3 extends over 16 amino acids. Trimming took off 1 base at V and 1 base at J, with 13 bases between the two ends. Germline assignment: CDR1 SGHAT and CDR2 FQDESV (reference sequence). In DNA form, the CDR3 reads TGTGCCAGCAGCTTAGTCGTGTCAGAAGCGAACACTGAAGCTTTCTTT. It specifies CASSLVVSEANTEAFF.

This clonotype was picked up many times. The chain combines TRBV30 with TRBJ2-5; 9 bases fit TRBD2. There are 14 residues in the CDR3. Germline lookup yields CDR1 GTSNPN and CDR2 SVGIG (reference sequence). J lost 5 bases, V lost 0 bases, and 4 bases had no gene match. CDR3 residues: CAWSVSLAGETQYF. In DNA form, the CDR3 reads TGTGCCTGGAGTGTAAGCCTAGCGGGGGAGACCCAGTACTTC. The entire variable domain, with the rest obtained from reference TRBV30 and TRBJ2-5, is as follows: SQTIHQWPATLVQPVGSPLSLECTVEGTSNPNLYWYRQAAGRGLQLLFYSVGIGQISSEVPQNLSASRPQDRQFILSSKKLLLSDSGFYLCAWSVSLAGETQYFGPGTRLLVL.

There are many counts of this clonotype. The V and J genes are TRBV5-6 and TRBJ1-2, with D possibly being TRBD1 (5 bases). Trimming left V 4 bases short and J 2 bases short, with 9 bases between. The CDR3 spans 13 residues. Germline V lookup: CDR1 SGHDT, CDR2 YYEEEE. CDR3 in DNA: TGTGCCAGCAGCCAGACAGCGAACTATGGCTACACCTTC. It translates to CASSQTANYGYTF.

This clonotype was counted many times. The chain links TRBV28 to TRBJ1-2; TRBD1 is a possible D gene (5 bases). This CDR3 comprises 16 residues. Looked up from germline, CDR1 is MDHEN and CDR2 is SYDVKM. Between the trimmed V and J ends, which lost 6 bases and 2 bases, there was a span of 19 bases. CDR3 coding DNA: TGTGCCAGCAGCGTAAGTTTCCAGGGAGTGAACTATGGCTACACCTTC. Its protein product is CASSVSFQGVNYGYTF.

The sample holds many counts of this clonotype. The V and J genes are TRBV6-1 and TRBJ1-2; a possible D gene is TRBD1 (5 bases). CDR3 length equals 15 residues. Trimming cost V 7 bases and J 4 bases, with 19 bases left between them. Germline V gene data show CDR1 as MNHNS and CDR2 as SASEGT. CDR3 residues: CASTQRFGTFYGYTF. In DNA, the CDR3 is TGTGCCAGCACTCAAAGATTCGGGACGTTCTATGGCTACACCTTC.

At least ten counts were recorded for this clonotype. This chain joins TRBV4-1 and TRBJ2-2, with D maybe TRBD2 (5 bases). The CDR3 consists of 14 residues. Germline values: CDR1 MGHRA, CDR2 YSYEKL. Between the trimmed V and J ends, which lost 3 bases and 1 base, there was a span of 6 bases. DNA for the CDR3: TGCGCCAGCAGCCAGGACTGGAACACCGGGGAGCTGTTTTTT. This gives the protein CASSQDWNTGELFF.

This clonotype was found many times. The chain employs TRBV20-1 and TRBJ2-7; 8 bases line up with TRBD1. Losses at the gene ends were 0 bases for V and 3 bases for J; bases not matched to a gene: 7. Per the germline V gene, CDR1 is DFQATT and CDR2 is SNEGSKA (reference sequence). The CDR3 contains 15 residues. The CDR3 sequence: CSARDGEQGVYEQYF. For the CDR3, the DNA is TGCAGTGCTAGAGATGGAGAACAGGGGGTCTACGAGCAGTACTTC.

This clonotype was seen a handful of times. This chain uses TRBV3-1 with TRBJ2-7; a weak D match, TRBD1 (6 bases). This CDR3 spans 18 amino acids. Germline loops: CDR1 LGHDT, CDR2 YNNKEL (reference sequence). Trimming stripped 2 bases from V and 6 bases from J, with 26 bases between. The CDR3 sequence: CASSQHWPPGTKGSEQYF. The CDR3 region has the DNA TGTGCCAGCAGCCAACATTGGCCTCCCGGGACAAAGGGCTCCGAGCAGTACTTC.

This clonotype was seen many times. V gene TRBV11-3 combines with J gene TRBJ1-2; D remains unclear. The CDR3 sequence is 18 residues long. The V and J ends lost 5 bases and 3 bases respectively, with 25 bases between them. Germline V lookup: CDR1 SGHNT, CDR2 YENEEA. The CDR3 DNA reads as TGTGCCAGCAGCCAAGACGTACAGAACGGGGTACGATACTATGGCTACACCTTC. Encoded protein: CASSQDVQNGVRYYGYTF.

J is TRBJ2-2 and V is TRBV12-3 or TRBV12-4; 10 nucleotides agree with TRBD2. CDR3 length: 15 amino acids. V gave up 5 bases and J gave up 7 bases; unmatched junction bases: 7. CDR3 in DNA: TGTGCCAGCAGTGGTCTAGCGGGAGCCTTCGGGGAGCTGTTTTTT. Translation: CASSGLAGAFGELFF.

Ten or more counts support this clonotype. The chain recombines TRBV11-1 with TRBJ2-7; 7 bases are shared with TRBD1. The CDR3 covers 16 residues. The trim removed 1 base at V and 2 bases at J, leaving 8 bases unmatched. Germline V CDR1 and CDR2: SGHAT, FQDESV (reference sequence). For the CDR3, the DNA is TGTGCCAGCAGCTTAGGCCCCACAGGGGATCCCTACGAGCAGTACTTC. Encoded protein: CASSLGPTGDPYEQYF.

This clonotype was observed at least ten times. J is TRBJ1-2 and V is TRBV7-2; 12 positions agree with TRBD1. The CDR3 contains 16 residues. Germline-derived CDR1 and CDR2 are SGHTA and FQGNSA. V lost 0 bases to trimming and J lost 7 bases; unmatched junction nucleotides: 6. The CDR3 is CASSLAPGQGARGYTF. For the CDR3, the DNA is TGTGCCAGCAGCTTAGCCCCGGGACAGGGGGCTCGTGGCTACACCTTC.

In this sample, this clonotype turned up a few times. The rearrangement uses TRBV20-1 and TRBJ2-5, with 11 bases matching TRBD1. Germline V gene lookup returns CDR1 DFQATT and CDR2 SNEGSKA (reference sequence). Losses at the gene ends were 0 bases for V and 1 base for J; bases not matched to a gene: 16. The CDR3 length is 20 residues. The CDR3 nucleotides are TGCAGTGCTAGAGATTCGAGGACAGGGGGCTCTCTTAGGGTCCAAGAGACCCAGTACTTC. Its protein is CSARDSRTGGSLRVQETQYF.

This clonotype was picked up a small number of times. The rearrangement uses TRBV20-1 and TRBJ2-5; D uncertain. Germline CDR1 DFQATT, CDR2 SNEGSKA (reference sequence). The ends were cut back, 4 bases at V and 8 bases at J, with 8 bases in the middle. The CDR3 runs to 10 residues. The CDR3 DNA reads TGCAGTGCTAAATTGAGAACCCAGTACTTC. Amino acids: CSAKLRTQYF.

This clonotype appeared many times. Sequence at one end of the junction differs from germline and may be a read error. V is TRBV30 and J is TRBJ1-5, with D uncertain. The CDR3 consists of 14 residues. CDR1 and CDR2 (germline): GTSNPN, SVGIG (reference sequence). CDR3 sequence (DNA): TGTGCCTGGAGTGTTTCGGCTGTCGATCAGCCCCAGCTTTTT. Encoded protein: CAWSVSAVDQPQLF.

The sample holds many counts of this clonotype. This chain's CDR3 is CASTWGPSYEQYF. The CDR3 region has the DNA TGTGCCAGCACCTGGGGTCCTTCCTACGAGCAGTACTTC. The chain has TRBV12-3 or TRBV12-4 and TRBJ2-7; unclear D gene. The CDR3 is 13 residues long. The ends were cut back, 7 bases at V and 1 base at J, with 11 bases in the middle.

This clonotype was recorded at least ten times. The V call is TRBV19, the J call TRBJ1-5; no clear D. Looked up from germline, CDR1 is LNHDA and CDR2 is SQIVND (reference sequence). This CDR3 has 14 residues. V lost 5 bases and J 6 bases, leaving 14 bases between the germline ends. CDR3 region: CASSQDLRRQPQHF. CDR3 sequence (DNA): TGTGCCAGTAGTCAGGACCTGCGGCGTCAGCCCCAGCATTTT.